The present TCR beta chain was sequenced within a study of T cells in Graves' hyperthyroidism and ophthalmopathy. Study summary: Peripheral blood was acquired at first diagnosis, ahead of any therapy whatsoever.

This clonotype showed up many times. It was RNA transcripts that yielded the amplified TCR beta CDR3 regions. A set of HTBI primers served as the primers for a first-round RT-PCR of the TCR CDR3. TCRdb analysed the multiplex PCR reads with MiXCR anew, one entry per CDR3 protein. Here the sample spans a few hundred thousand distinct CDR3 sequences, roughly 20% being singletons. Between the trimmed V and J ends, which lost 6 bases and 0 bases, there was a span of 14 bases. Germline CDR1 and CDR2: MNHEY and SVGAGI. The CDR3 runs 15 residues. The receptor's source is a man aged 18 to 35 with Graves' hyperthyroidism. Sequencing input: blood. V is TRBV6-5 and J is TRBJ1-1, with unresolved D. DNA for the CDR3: TGTGCCAGCAGCCCTCGACCGAATTTGAACACTGAAGCTTTCTTT. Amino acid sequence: CASSPRPNLNTEAFF.